This T cell receptor beta chain is drawn from a study of identical twins. Germline values: CDR1 LNHNV, CDR2 YYDKDF (reference sequence). The CDR3 is 15 amino acids. Unmatched junction bases numbered 9, after V lost 7 bases and J lost 4 bases. TCRdb fed the 5' RACE reads into MiXCR, producing one record per CDR3 protein. The table lists about 240,000 distinct CDR3 sequences, around 7.6% of them singletons. This clonotype was seen a handful of times. The same specimen was also included in a second study, on yellow fever vaccine responses in identical twins.

V gene TRBV15 combines with J gene TRBJ2-1; 8 nucleotides agree with TRBD1. This TCR derives from a woman aged 18-29 years in good health. Material for sequencing was CD8+ T cells sorted from blood. CDR3 nucleotide sequence: TGTGCCACCACCCCAGACAGGGGAATATACAATGAGCAGTTCTTC. It yields the protein CATTPDRGIYNEQFF.